These T cell receptor beta chains were read from a single sample in a study of cytomegalovirus exposure and HLA in healthy donors. The method was immunoSEQ multiplex PCR; TCRdb's version includes in-frame clones alone and lacks a portion of them. The sample consists of 130,000 or so clones, 78% of them appearing once. The material sequenced was PBMCs. The source is a woman aged 18 to 35 in good health and CMV-seronegative. CDR3s include the opening cysteine and the closing phenylalanine or tryptophan. Each record gives: J gene, clone size, D gene, V gene, CDR3 protein, CDR3 DNA. A D gene is named only where the DNA matches it firmly. Where a row states a size, it is once, few, many or the class of an expanded clone; other rows omit it.

TRBJ1-1 - - TRBV29-1 CSVLGGARTLNYGEENTEAFF TGCAGCGTTTTAGGGGGGGCTAGAACACTGAATTATGGTGAAGAAAACACTGAAGCTTTCTTT
TRBJ1-5 few - TRBV5-6 CASSTAGLNSNQPQHF TGTGCCAGCAGCACTGCAGGTCTCAATAGCAATCAGCCCCAGCATTTT
TRBJ2-2 - - TRBV30 CAWSTPGDGGELFF TGTGCCTGGAGCACCCCGGGGGACGGCGGGGAGCTGTTTTTT
TRBJ2-1 few TRBD2 TRBV5-6 CASSAPGLAWEQFF TGTGCCAGCAGCGCGCCGGGACTAGCGTGGGAGCAGTTCTTC
TRBJ1-4 - - TRBV21-1 CASRSRTGRATNEKLFF TGTGCCAGCCGCAGCAGGACAGGCCGAGCAACTAATGAAAAACTGTTTTTT
TRBJ2-3 - - TRBV29-1 CSVGGASDTQYF TGCAGCGTTGGGGGAGCCTCAGATACGCAGTATTTT
TRBJ2-1 once - TRBV5-4 CASSSGRGIEQFF TGTGCCAGCAGCTCCGGAAGGGGGATTGAGCAGTTCTTC
TRBJ2-1 - - TRBV5-6 CASSLGAASPHNEQFF TGTGCCAGCAGCTTGGGAGCGGCCTCCCCCCACAATGAGCAGTTCTTC
TRBJ1-2 - TRBD1 TRBV5-4 CASSTGGLGQYGYTF TGTGCCAGCAGCACAGGGGGCCTTGGACAATATGGCTACACCTTC
TRBJ1-5 - TRBD1 TRBV4-2 CASSQEGQGVNQPQHF TGTGCCAGCAGCCAAGAGGGACAGGGGGTAAATCAGCCCCAGCATTTT
TRBJ2-7 - - TRBV28 CASSYLGRSGSSYEQYF TGTGCCAGCAGTTATTTAGGTCGTAGCGGCTCCTCCTACGAGCAGTACTTC
TRBJ1-1 - TRBD1 TRBV4-1 CASSHPRGSLNTEAFF TGCGCCAGCAGCCATCCCAGGGGGAGCCTGAACACTGAAGCTTTCTTT
TRBJ1-1 - - TRBV5-1 CASSWATGSEAFF TGCGCCAGCAGCTGGGCGACAGGAAGTGAAGCTTTCTTT
TRBJ2-5 - TRBD1 TRBV4-1 CASSPPDRAATQYF TGCGCCAGCAGCCCCCCGGACAGGGCGGCCACCCAGTACTTC
TRBJ2-1 - TRBD1 TRBV10-3 CAIGGVRGPYNEQFF TGTGCCATCGGAGGCGTCAGGGGGCCCTACAATGAGCAGTTCTTC
TRBJ1-1 - TRBD1 TRBV9 CASSGSTPGTAPEIHF TGTGCCAGCAGCGGATCGACGCCCGGGACAGCTCCCGAAATTCACTTT
TRBJ2-1 - TRBD2 TRBV6-1 CATAPGLVGCNEQFF TGTGCCACCGCCCCGGGACTAGTTGGGTGCAATGAGCAGTTCTTC
TRBJ2-1 many - TRBV7-2 CASSLQVDNEQFF TGTGCCAGCAGCTTACAAGTAGACAATGAGCAGTTCTTC
TRBJ2-7 - - TRBV19 CASSIEREREQYF TGTGCCAGTAGTATAGAGAGGGAAAGAGAGCAGTACTTC
TRBJ1-1 once TRBD1 TRBV6-5 CASSSLDRAFTEAFF TGTGCCAGCAGTTCCCTCGACAGGGCCTTTACTGAAGCTTTCTTT
TRBJ1-1 - - TRBV7-9 CASRYTGRNTEAFF TGTGCCAGCAGGTATACAGGGCGGAACACTGAAGCTTTCTTT
TRBJ2-7 - - TRBV7-2 CASSLVEGAGEQYF TGTGCCAGCAGCTTAGTTGAGGGGGCGGGAGAGCAGTACTTC
TRBJ2-1 - - TRBV6-6 CASRPRSTDEQFF TGTGCCAGCAGGCCCCGGAGTACGGATGAGCAGTTCTTC
TRBJ1-2 - - TRBV4-2 CASSQESKGGDGYTF TGTGCCAGCAGCCAAGAATCGAAAGGAGGAGACGGCTACACCTTC
TRBJ2-3 - - TRBV19 CASSTPGLGGADTQYF TGTGCCAGTAGTACACCCGGACTCGGAGGGGCAGATACGCAGTATTTT
TRBJ2-1 once TRBD2 TRBV5-1 CASSLSGRGREQFF TGCGCCAGCAGCTTGAGCGGGAGAGGACGTGAGCAGTTCTTC
TRBJ2-7 - TRBD1 TRBV4-1 CASSGRQGAYEQYF TGCGCCAGCAGCGGCCGACAGGGGGCCTACGAGCAGTACTTC
TRBJ1-2 - TRBD1 TRBV6-1 CASSVRQGRENGYTF TGTGCCAGCAGTGTTAGACAGGGGAGAGAGAATGGCTACACCTTC
TRBJ1-5 few TRBD1 TRBV19 CASSATGNSNQPQHF TGTGCCAGTAGTGCGACAGGGAATAGCAATCAGCCCCAGCATTTT
TRBJ2-3 - TRBD2 TRBV28 CASSLLAGGDTQYF TGTGCCAGCAGTTTACTAGCGGGAGGAGATACGCAGTATTTT
TRBJ1-1 few TRBD1 TRBV6-6 CASSKTGTGRAEAFF TGTGCCAGCAGTAAAACCGGGACAGGGAGGGCTGAAGCTTTCTTT
TRBJ1-2 once - TRBV5-1 CASMDRSGYTF TGCGCCAGCATGGACAGATCTGGCTACACCTTC
TRBJ2-1 - TRBD2 TRBV19 CASSTRLAGYNEQFF TGTGCCAGTAGTACCCGACTAGCGGGATACAATGAGCAGTTCTTC
TRBJ2-1 - TRBD2 TRBV29-1 CSVQTSGRSHEQFF TGCAGCGTTCAGACTAGCGGGAGATCGCATGAGCAGTTCTTC
TRBJ2-7 - TRBD2 TRBV7-8 CASSLKAGTYEQYF TGTGCCAGCAGCTTAAAAGCGGGAACCTACGAGCAGTACTTC
TRBJ2-1 - TRBD2 TRBV5-1 CASSPSSGTSGYNEQFF TGCGCCAGCAGCCCCTCTTCCGGGACTAGCGGCTACAATGAGCAGTTCTTC
TRBJ2-1 once TRBD2 TRBV30 CAWSVRGLTSGRGMDNEQFF TGTGCCTGGAGTGTACGGGGATTGACTAGCGGAAGGGGTATGGACAATGAGCAGTTCTTC
TRBJ2-3 - - TRBV10-1 CASSLDGGSTDTQYF TGCGCCAGCAGCTTGGACGGAGGAAGCACAGATACGCAGTATTTT
TRBJ2-1 few TRBD2 TRBV7-8 CASSSSLAGTLTYNEQFF TGTGCCAGCAGCTCGTCTCTAGCGGGAACCTTAACCTACAATGAGCAGTTCTTC
TRBJ2-5 - - TRBV27 CASSFRRGETQYF TGTGCCAGCAGTTTTAGGAGGGGAGAGACCCAGTACTTC
TRBJ1-1 - TRBD1 TRBV5-6 CASSSLAVRGFGTEAFF TGTGCCAGCAGCTCTTTGGCGGTCAGGGGGTTCGGCACTGAAGCTTTCTTT
TRBJ2-3 few TRBD2 TRBV6-4 CASSEGTSGTDTQYF TGTGCCAGCAGTGAAGGTACTAGCGGCACAGATACGCAGTATTTT
TRBJ2-2 few - TRBV2 CASRNQGFGELFF TGTGCCAGCAGAAACCAGGGATTCGGGGAGCTGTTTTTT
TRBJ1-3 once - TRBV2 CASRDTEDTIYF TGTGCCAGCCGGGATACGGAAGACACCATATATTTT